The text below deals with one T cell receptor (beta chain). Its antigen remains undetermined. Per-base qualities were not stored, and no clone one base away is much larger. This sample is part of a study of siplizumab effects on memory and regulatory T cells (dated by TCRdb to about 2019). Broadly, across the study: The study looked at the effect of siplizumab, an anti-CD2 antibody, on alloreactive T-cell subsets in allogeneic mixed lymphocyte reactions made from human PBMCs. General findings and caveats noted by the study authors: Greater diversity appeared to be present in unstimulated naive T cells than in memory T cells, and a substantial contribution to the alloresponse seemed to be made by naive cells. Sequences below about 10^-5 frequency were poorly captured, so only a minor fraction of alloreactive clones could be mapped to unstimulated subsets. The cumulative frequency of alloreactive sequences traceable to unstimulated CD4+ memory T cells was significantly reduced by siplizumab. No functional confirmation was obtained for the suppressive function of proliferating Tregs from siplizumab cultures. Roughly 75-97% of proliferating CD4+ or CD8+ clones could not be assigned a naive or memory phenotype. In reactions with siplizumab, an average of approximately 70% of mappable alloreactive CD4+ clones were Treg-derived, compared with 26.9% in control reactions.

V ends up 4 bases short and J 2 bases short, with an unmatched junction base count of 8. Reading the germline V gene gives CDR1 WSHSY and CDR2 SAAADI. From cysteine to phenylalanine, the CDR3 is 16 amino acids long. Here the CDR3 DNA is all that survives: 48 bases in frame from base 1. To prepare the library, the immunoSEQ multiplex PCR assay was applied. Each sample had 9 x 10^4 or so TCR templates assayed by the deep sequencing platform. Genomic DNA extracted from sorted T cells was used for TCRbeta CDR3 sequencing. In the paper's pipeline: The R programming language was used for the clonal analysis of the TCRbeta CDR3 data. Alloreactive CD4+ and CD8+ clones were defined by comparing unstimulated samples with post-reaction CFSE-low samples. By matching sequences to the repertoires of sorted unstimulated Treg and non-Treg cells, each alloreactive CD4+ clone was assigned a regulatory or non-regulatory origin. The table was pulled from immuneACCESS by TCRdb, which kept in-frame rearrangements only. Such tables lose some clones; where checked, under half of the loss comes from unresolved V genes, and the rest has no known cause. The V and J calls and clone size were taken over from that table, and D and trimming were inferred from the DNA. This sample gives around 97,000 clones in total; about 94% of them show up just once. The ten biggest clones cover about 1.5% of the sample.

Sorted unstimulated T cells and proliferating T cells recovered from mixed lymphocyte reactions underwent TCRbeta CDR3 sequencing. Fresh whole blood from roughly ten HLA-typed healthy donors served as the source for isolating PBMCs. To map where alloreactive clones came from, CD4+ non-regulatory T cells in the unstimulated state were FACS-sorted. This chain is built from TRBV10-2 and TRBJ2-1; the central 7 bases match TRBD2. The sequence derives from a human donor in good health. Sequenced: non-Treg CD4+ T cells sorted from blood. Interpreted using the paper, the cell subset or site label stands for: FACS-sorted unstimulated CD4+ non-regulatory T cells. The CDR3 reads CASSVGDGRPYNEQFF. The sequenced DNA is TGCGCCAGCAGTGTGGGGGACGGGAGGCCCTACAATGAGCAGTTCTTC.